The entry below gives a single TCR beta chain sequence along with its context. Its binding antigen is unknown. There are no base qualities to consult, and no much larger clone falls within one base. In Seattle, one collaborating source enrolled patients while the infection was active and tracked those patients longitudinally over the course of disease. Whole blood was collected in K2EDTA tubes by collaborating institutions according to the institutions' own protocols. For TCRbeta analysis, collaborator samples were shipped as frozen whole blood, as isolated PBMCs, or as DNA extracted from either sample type. This record belongs to a study of blood T cell repertoires in COVID-19 (dated by TCRdb to about 2020). General notes on the study: Samples from collaborators originated in the United States, Italy and Spain and spanned both the acute and convalescent phases of COVID-19. Where available, HLA class I and class II types were obtained from metadata supplied by the sample provider rather than from assay-based typing. A freely available public database, intended as a resource for researchers studying the immune response to SARS-CoV-2, is where the repertoires were released. Deeply sampled blood TCRbeta repertoires from subjects exposed to, actively infected with, or recovered from COVID-19 were included in the dataset. The samples were drawn from the first 160 participants of the ongoing ImmuneRACE study and from some 1,300 subjects provided by 6 global collaborators. The prospective study material was composed of cDNA or gDNA derived from T cells, B-cell-depleted T cells, or PBMCs. The sample metadata nearly always contained a de-identified subject ID, COVID-19 status, age in years and sex. On the study overall, not on this receptor specifically: The amount of clinical and demographic metadata varied by source and participant and was provided uncurated.

TCRbeta CDR3 regions were amplified from genomic DNA by means of the immunoSEQ Assay, a bias-controlled multiplex PCR. From the authors' description of their analysis: The number of nucleated cells in each sample was estimated from the amplification of reference gene primers within the assay. Sequence reads were collapsed and filtered to measure the absolute abundance of every unique TCRbeta CDR3 rearrangement. Productive Simpson clonality was computed per sample as the square root of Simpson's diversity index over productive rearrangements. TCRdb carries this immuneACCESS record with in-frame sequences only. Its versions omit some clonotypes, under half of them owing to an unresolved V gene in the studies checked, with the rest unexplained. Clonal size and the V and J genes are those of that table, whereas D and trimming came from the DNA. The sample table lists roughly 320,000 clones, 90% of them with a count of one. The top ten clonotypes cover 6.3% of the sample.

V drops 1 base and J drops 4 bases, leaving 4 bases in between. The CDR3 goes from the cysteine to the phenylalanine over 13 residues. This entry keeps only the CDR3 DNA: 39 bases, framed from base 1. The germline V gene (reference sequence) specifies SEHNR as CDR1 and FQNEAQ as CDR2. The origin of this receptor is a woman aged 50 to 60 with COVID-19, enrolled during active disease. The chain was built from TRBV7-9 and TRBJ2-2; the D gene cannot be resolved reliably. The sequenced sample consisted of peripheral blood. CDR3 sequence: CASSLGSTGELFF. Read as DNA, the sequence is TGTGCCAGCAGCTTAGGTAGCACCGGGGAGCTGTTTTTT.